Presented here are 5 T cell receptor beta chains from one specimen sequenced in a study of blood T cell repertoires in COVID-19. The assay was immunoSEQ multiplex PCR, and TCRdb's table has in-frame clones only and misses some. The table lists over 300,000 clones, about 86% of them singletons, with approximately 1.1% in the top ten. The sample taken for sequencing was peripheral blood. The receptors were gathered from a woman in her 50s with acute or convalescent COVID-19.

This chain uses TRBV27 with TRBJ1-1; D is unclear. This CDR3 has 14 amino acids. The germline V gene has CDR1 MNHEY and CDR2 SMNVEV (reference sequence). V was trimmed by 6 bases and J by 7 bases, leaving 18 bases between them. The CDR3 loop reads CASSPRRSGDEAFF. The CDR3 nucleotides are TGTGCCAGCAGCCCCCGGCGGAGCGGAGATGAAGCTTTCTTT.

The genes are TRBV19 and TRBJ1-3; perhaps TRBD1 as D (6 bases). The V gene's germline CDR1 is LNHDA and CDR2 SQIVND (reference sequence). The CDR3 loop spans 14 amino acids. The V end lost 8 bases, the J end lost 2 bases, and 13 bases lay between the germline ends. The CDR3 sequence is CASGLGGPGNTIYF. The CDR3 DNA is TGTGCCAGTGGTCTGGGGGGGCCTGGAAACACCATATATTTT.

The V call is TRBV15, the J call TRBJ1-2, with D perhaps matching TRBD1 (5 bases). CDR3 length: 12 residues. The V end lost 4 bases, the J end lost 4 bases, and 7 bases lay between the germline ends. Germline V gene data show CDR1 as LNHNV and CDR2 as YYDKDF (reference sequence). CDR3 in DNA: TGTGCCACCAGCACCGACAGCTATGGCTACACCTTC. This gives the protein CATSTDSYGYTF.

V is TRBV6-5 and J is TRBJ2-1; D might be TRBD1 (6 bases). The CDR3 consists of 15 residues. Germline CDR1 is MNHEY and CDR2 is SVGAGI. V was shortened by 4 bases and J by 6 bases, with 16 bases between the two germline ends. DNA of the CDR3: TGTGCCAGCAGTTTTCCCCAGGGGAGCGGCAATGAGCAGTTCTTC. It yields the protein CASSFPQGSGNEQFF.

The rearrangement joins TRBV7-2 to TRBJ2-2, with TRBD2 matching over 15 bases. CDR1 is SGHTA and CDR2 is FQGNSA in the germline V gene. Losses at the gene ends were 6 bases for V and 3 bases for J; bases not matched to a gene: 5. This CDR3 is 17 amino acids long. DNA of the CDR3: TGTGCCAGCAGACCGGGACTAGCGGGAGGTGACACCGGGGAGCTGTTTTTT. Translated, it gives CASRPGLAGGDTGELFF.